The 22 T cell receptor beta chains in this list originate from one sample, sequenced in a study of breast tumors, draining lymph nodes, adjacent tissues. Breast cancer patients provided tissue from their axillary draining lymph nodes. TCRdb independently ran MiXCR on the multiplex PCR reads; one entry per CDR3 protein. This sample has 200,000 to 250,000 distinct CDR3 sequences, with 34% found just once. Sequenced sample: axillary lymph node tissue. Receptors originate from a female donor with breast cancer. Some clones in this sample may be carry-over from other donors' samples.

This clonotype came up many times. The gene calls are TRBV18 and TRBJ2-3, with D possibly being TRBD1 (6 bases). The V end was cut by 5 bases, the J end by 0 bases, with 18 bases between. Germline loops: CDR1 KGHSH, CDR2 LQKENI. CDR3 length: 17 residues. The CDR3 DNA is TGTGCCAGCTCATCATCGAATGGACAGCGTAGCACAGATACGCAGTATTTT. It encodes CASSSSNGQRSTDTQYF.

At least ten counts were recorded for this clonotype. This sequence joins TRBV4-2 and TRBJ2-1; weak D call: TRBD1 (5 bases). This CDR3 contains 15 residues. The V end was cut by 0 bases, the J end by 8 bases, with 14 bases between. Germline V CDR1 and CDR2: LGHNA, YNFKEQ. The CDR3: CASSQDIQGGDEQFF. DNA of the CDR3: TGTGCCAGCAGCCAAGATATCCAGGGTGGGGATGAGCAGTTCTTC.

This clonotype was observed at least ten times. The rearrangement joins TRBV7-9 to TRBJ2-3, with 14 bases aligning to TRBD2. Germline V lookup: CDR1 SEHNR, CDR2 FQNEAQ (reference sequence). This CDR3 is 17 amino acids long. J was trimmed by 5 bases and V by 5 bases; bases with no gene match: 9. The CDR3 DNA reads as TGTGCCAGCAGCGGGGGGACTAGCGGGAGCGCCTTAGATACGCAGTATTTT. Its protein product is CASSGGTSGSALDTQYF.

This clonotype came up many times. The rearrangement links TRBV9 to TRBJ2-1; D remains unclear. Germline-derived CDR1 and CDR2 are SGDLS and YYNGEE. The V end was cut by 0 bases, the J end by 2 bases, with 9 bases between. CDR3 length: 15 residues. In nucleotides, the CDR3 is TGTGCCAGCAGCGTAGCTACTACCGCCTACAATGAGCAGTTCTTC. Translating it yields CASSVATTAYNEQFF.

Details on this clonotype: A single base separates this from a much larger clone, so it may be a read error. The chain couples TRBV7-8 to TRBJ2-3; a possible D gene is TRBD1 (5 bases). The J call may be in error: the DNA end matches TRBJ1-5 better. Germline V gene sequence: CDR1 SGHVS, CDR2 FQNEAQ. The CDR3 is 15 amino acids. This CDR3 is CASSKGLAGGDTQHF. The CDR3 region has the DNA TGTGCCAGCAGCAAGGGACTAGCGGGGGGGGATACGCAGCATTTT.

There are many counts of this clonotype. The V and J genes are TRBV5-1 and TRBJ2-2, with unresolved D. This CDR3 is built from 15 residues. The germline gives CDR1 SGHRS, CDR2 YFSETQ. Trimming removed 0 bases from V and 1 base from J, with 7 bases in between. DNA of the CDR3: TGCGCCAGCAGCTTGGGCCCGGGGAACACCGGGGAGCTGTTTTTT. It encodes CASSLGPGNTGELFF. Full variable domain (rest looked up from reference TRBV5-1 and TRBJ2-2): KAGVTQTPRYLIKTRGQQVTLSCSPISGHRSVSWYQQTPGQGLQFLFEYFSETQRNKGNFPGRFSGRQFSNSRSEMNVSTLELGDSALYLCASSLGPGNTGELFFGEGSRLTVL.

The chain recombines TRBV7-9 with TRBJ2-7, with D tentatively TRBD2 (6 bases). Between the trimmed V and J ends, which lost 3 bases and 4 bases, there was a span of 22 bases. Germline assignment: CDR1 SEHNR and CDR2 FQNEAQ (reference sequence). CDR3 length: 17 amino acids. CDR3 DNA sequence: TGTGCCAGCAGCTTGGGGTTGTCTAGCGCGACGTCGTACGAGCAGTACTTC. Residues: CASSLGLSSATSYEQYF.

This clonotype was seen ten or more times. J is TRBJ2-5 and V is TRBV20-1, with D perhaps matching TRBD2 (7 bases). The V and J ends lost 4 bases and 2 bases respectively, with 14 bases between them. Germline loops: CDR1 DFQATT, CDR2 SNEGSKA (reference sequence). The CDR3 spans 14 residues. The CDR3 DNA follows: TGCAGTGCTATGGGGGGGGCAGAACAAGAGACCCAGTACTTC. It is translated as CSAMGGAEQETQYF.

This clonotype was seen repeatedly, ten times or more. The rearrangement uses TRBV7-9 and TRBJ2-1; 9 bases match TRBD2. CDR3 length: 16 amino acids. From germline, CDR1 is SEHNR and CDR2 FQNEAQ (reference sequence). J was trimmed by 3 bases and V by 5 bases; bases with no gene match: 8. The CDR3, as DNA: TGTGCCAGCAGCCAGCTAACTAGCGGGCGCTACAATGAGCAGTTCTTC. Translation: CASSQLTSGRYNEQFF.

This clonotype was found many times. The chain uses TRBV5-1 and TRBJ1-4; D may be TRBD1 (5 bases). This CDR3 region has 13 residues. CDR1 is SGHRS, CDR2 YFSETQ, per germline. The V end lost 5 bases, the J end lost 8 bases, and 13 bases lay between the germline ends. The CDR3 sequence: CASRTRWDEKLFF. The CDR3 nucleotides read TGCGCCAGCAGAACTCGCTGGGACGAAAAACTGTTTTTT.

The chain employs TRBV6-2 or TRBV6-3 and TRBJ1-2; TRBD1 aligns across 7 bases. Germline CDR1 is MNHEY and CDR2 is SVGEGT. V dropped 7 bases and J dropped 0; count of bases not matched to a gene: 5. The CDR3 runs to 14 residues. The CDR3 DNA reads TGTGCCAGCACCTCGGGACAGCCTAACTATGGCTACACCTTC. Protein sequence: CASTSGQPNYGYTF.

Note on this clonotype: No conserved phenylalanine or tryptophan is present at the end of the CDR3, so a read error is the likely explanation. The DNA is left out, because the CDR3 cannot be placed on it with certainty; the CDR3 is given as TCRdb lists it. This sequence joins TRBV7-9 and TRBJ2-7. The CDR3 adds up to 10 amino acids, both ends counted. In germline, CDR1 is SEHNR, CDR2 FQNEAQ (reference sequence). CDR3 loop: CASSLSAVNT.

This clonotype was detected ten times or more. The CDR3 nucleotides read TGCGCCAGCAGCCCGGACTCTCCCGAGACCCAGTACTTC. Protein: CASSPDSPETQYF. J is TRBJ2-5 and V is TRBV5-1; maybe TRBD2 (5 bases). This CDR3 is built from 13 residues. V gave up 4 bases and J gave up 5 bases, with 12 bases separating them. Germline CDR1 is SGHRS and CDR2 is YFSETQ.

This sequence joins TRBV5-5 and TRBJ1-4, with a weak D call TRBD1 (6 bases). V shed 4 bases and J shed 3 bases, with 10 bases lying between them. There are 14 residues in the CDR3. Germline V gene sequence: CDR1 SGHKS, CDR2 YYEKEE (reference sequence). In DNA, the CDR3 is TGTGCCAGCAGCATCGGACAGTCTAATGAAAAACTGTTTTTT. The encoded protein is CASSIGQSNEKLFF.

This clonotype has more than one count but fewer than ten. The J gene is TRBJ1-1, the V gene TRBV5-1; D is uncertain. This CDR3 has 15 amino acids. V lost 4 bases, J lost 4 bases, and 17 bases lay in between. Germline V gives CDR1 SGHRS, CDR2 YFSETQ. The CDR3 nucleotides are TGCGCCAGCAGCGGAACCCCGGAACGCGGCACTGAAGCTTTCTTT. Protein product: CASSGTPERGTEAFF.

In its sample, this clonotype was seen many times. The J gene is TRBJ1-5, the V gene TRBV19; no clear D gene. The CDR3 is 15 amino acids. Trimming removed 6 bases at V and 3 bases at J, with 15 bases between. CDR1 is LNHDA, CDR2 SQIVND, per germline (reference sequence). The CDR3 spells CASSRAPRNNQPQHF. CDR3 sequence (DNA): TGTGCCAGTAGCCGGGCTCCGAGGAACAATCAGCCCCAGCATTTT.

The V call is TRBV3-1, the J call TRBJ1-2, with TRBD1 identical over 7 bases. The CDR3 contains 13 residues. V lost 3 bases, J lost 8 bases, and 6 bases stayed unmatched. Germline V CDR1 and CDR2: LGHDT, YNNKEL (reference sequence). The CDR3 nucleotides are TGTGCCAGCAGCCACGACAGGGCTAGAGGCTACACCTTC. This sequence encodes CASSHDRARGYTF.

This clonotype was found once. Here the CDR3 omits its conserved ending phenylalanine or tryptophan, so a read error is the likely source. No DNA is shown, since the ends of the CDR3 on it are uncertain; the CDR3 is the one TCRdb lists. V and J are TRBV29-1 and TRBJ2-2; TRBD2, the table's D call, lacks a check against the DNA. Inclusive of both ends, the CDR3 amounts to 16 amino acids. The germline CDR1 and CDR2 sequences are SQVTM and ANQGSEA. The CDR3 sequence: CSSLVNGRAEHRGAVV.

This clonotype occurred once. The chain links TRBV2 to TRBJ2-1; 11 bases line up with TRBD2. Germline values: CDR1 SNHLY, CDR2 FYNNEI. Unmatched junction bases numbered 9, after V lost 3 bases and J lost 2 bases. This CDR3 has 18 amino acids. The CDR3 nucleotides are TGTGCCAGCAGTGAGAGGCCTAGCGGGGGGTTCGCCTACAATGAGCAGTTCTTC. Protein product: CASSERPSGGFAYNEQFF.

The chain is built from TRBV11-2 and TRBJ2-3, with D possibly matching TRBD1 (6 bases). The V and J ends lost 0 bases and 5 bases respectively, with 6 bases between them. The CDR3 consists of 13 residues. Germline V lookup: CDR1 SGHAT, CDR2 FQNNGV. CDR3 nucleotides: TGTGCCAGCAGCTTAGAAGGGGGAGATACGCAGTATTTT. Amino acids: CASSLEGGDTQYF.

V usage is TRBV6-5 and J usage is TRBJ1-3; 7 nucleotides match TRBD1. This CDR3 comprises 14 residues. Germline lookup yields CDR1 MNHEY and CDR2 SVGAGI. Germline trimming cut 6 bases from V and 8 bases from J; bases unmatched to any gene: 10. The CDR3 DNA follows: TGTGCCAGCAGGCGGGACAGCTATGGCTACACCATATATTTT. This encodes CASRRDSYGYTIYF.

This clonotype was seen a handful of times. The chain recombines TRBV28 with TRBJ1-2; D gene unclear. This CDR3 is built from 16 residues. The germline V and J ends were trimmed by 6 bases and 4 bases, with 21 bases remaining between them. In germline, CDR1 is MDHEN, CDR2 SYDVKM. Written as DNA, the CDR3 is TGTGCCAGCAGCCCGGTTGTTGACGGGAGCGGCTATGGCTACACCTTC. Translated, it gives CASSPVVDGSGYGYTF.